This T cell receptor beta chain originates from a study of cytomegalovirus exposure and HLA in healthy donors. Study summary: Genotyping of nearly 400 donors showed that over 80% belonged to the Caucasian-associated ancestry cluster. Study-wide results and limits: Through in vitro validation, a few CMV-associated chains were shown to be specific for CMV antigens.

Details on this clone: Its specificity is not known.

Primers for the PCR totalled 60 Vbeta and 13 Jbeta. The method was immunoSEQ multiplex PCR; TCRdb's version includes in-frame clones alone and lacks a portion of them. The sample yields fewer than 200,000 clones, more than 75% seen once. Trimming took 2 bases from V and 5 from J; bases not matched to a gene: 2. CDR1 is SGHNT and CDR2 is YYREEE in the germline V gene (reference sequence). The length of the CDR3 is 13 residues. The TCR comes from a girl aged 2 to 10 in good health and CMV-seropositive. Sequenced: PBMCs. This chain uses TRBV5-4 with TRBJ2-5; 8 bases line up with TRBD2. The CDR3 coding sequence is TGTGCCAGCAGCTTTCCGGGGGGGGAGACCCAGTACTTC. Amino acids: CASSFPGGETQYF.